Only a few counts were recorded for the clone carrying this TCR beta chain. Amplified TCR beta CDR3 regions came from RNA transcripts. A first-round RT-PCR of the TCR CDR3 used the HTBI primer set. Each CDR3 protein gets one entry after TCRdb re-called the multiplex PCR reads with MiXCR. In the table there are approximately 260,000 distinct CDR3 sequences, roughly 15% of which are singletons. This sample is drawn from a study of T cells in Graves' hyperthyroidism and ophthalmopathy. Study summary: Initial diagnosis, before any treatment, was when peripheral blood was collected.

The CDR3 is made up of 16 amino acids. Germline CDR1 is SEHNR and CDR2 is FQNEAQ (reference sequence). V lost 5 bases, J lost 2 bases, and 17 bases lay in between. The chain carries TRBV7-9 and TRBJ2-3, with D tentatively TRBD1 or TRBD2 (7 bases each). Sequenced material: blood. This TCR was recovered from a woman in her forties or fifties with Graves' hyperthyroidism that later progressed to Graves' ophthalmopathy. Here the CDR3 reads CASSQGGGGATDTQYF. CDR3 DNA: TGTGCCAGCAGCCAAGGGGGCGGGGGTGCCACAGATACGCAGTATTTT.